The sequence of this T cell receptor beta chain was determined in a study of blood T cell repertoires in COVID-19. Study-level information: Sample material is recorded as cDNA or gDNA derived from T cells, B-cell-depleted T cells, or PBMCs.

Germline lookup yields CDR1 KGHSH and CDR2 LQKENI. V lost 3 bases, J lost 9 bases, and 11 bases stayed unmatched. CDR3 length equals 14 residues. Participants were aged about 18 to 90 years, lived in 24 US areas, and enrolled virtually. Researchers sorted participants into cohorts using their self-reported clinical history. The table came from immunoSEQ multiplex PCR; TCRdb's copy has only in-frame clones and leaves some out. The data contain 110,000 to 150,000 clones, roughly 80% of them singletons. Sample: PBMCs or T cells enriched from blood (not recorded which). The sequence was obtained from a middle-aged man with acute COVID-19. This chain links TRBV18 with TRBJ2-7; 7 bases map to TRBD1. CDR3 sequence: CASSPTGTVVGQYF. DNA for the CDR3: TGTGCCAGCTCACCTACCGGGACAGTGGTGGGGCAGTACTTC.